This TCR beta chain emerged from a study of T cell responses to AZD1222 COVID-19 vaccine. J lost 3 bases, V lost 2 bases, and 0 bases had no gene match. CDR3 length equals 13 residues. CDR1 is SEHNR and CDR2 is FQNEAQ in the germline V gene (reference sequence). TCRdb keeps only in-frame clones here, not all; method: immunoSEQ multiplex PCR. The top ten clones hold 1.6% of a sample with under 150,000 clones, 85% to 90% of them seen once. The gene calls are TRBV7-9 and TRBJ1-2, with 7 nucleotides matching TRBD1. This clonotype was obtained from an adult who received the AZD1222 COVID-19 vaccine. Sequences were derived from peripheral blood, sampled 28 days after the second AZD1222 dose. The DNA for the CDR3 is TGTGCCAGCAGCTTAACAGGGGACTATGGCTACACCTTC. Its translation: CASSLTGDYGYTF.